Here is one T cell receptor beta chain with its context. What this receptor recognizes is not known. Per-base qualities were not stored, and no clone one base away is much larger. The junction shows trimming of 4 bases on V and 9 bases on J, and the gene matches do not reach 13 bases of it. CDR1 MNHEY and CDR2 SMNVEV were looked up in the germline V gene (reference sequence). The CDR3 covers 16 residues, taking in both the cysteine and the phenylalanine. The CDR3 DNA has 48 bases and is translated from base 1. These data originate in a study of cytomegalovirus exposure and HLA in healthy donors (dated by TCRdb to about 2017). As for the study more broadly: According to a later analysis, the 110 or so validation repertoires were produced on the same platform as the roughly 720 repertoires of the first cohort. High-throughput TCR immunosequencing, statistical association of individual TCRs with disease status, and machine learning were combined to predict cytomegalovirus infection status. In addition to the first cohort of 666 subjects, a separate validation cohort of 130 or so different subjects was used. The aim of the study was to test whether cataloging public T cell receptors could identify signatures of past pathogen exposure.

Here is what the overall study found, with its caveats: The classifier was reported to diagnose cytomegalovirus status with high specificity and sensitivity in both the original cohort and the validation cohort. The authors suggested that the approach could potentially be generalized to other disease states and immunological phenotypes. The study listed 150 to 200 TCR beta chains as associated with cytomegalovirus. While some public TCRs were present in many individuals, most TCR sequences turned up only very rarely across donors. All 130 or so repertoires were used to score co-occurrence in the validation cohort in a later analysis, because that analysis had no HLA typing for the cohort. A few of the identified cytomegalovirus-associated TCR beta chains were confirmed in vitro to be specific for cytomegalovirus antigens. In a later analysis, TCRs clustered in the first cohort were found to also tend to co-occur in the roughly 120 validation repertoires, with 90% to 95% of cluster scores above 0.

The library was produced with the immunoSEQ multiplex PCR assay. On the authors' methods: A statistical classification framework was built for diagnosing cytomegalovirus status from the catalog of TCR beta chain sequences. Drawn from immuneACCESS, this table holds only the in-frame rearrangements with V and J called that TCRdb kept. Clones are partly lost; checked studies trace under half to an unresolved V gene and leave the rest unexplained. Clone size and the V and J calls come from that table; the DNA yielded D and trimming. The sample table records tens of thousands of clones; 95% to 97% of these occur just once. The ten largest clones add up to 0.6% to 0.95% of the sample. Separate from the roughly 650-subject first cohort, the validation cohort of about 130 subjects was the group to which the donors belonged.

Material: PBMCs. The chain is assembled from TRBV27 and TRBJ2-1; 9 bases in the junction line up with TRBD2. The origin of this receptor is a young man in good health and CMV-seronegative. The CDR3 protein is CASSSPRGTSIGEQFF. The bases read TGTGCCAGCAGTTCCCCTCGGGGGACTAGCATTGGTGAGCAGTTCTTC.